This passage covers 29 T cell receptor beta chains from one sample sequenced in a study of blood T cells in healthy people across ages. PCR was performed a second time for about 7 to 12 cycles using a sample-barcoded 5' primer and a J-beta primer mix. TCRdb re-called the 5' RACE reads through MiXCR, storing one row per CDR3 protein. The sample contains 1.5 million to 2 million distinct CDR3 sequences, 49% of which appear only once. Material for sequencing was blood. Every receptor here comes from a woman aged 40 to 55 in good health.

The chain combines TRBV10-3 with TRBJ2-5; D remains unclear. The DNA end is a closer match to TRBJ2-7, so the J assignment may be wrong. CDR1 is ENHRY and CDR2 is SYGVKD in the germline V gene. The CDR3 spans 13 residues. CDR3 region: CAISEGLDYEQYF. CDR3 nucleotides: TGTGCCATCAGTGAAGGGCTTGATTACGAGCAGTACTTC.

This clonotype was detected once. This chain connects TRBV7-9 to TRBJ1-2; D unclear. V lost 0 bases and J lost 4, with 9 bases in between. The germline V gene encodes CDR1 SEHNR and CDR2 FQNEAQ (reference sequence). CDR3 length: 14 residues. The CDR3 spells CASSLAAWGYGYTF. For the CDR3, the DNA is TGTGCCAGCAGCTTAGCCGCTTGGGGCTATGGCTACACCTTC.

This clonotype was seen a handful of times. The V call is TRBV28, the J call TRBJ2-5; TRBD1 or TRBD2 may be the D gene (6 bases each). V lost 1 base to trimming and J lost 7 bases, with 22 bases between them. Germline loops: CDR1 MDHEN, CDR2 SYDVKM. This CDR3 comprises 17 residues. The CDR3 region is CASSLLRGVQPHLTQYF. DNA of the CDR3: TGTGCCAGCAGTTTATTAAGGGGGGTACAGCCCCACTTGACCCAGTACTTC.

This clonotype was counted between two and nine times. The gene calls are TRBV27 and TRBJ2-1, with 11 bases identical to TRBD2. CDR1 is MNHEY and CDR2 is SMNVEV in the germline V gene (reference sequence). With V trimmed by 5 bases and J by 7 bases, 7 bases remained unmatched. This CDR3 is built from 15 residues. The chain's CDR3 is CASSPIAGGSNEQFF. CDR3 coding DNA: TGTGCCAGCAGTCCTATAGCGGGGGGGTCGAATGAGCAGTTCTTC.

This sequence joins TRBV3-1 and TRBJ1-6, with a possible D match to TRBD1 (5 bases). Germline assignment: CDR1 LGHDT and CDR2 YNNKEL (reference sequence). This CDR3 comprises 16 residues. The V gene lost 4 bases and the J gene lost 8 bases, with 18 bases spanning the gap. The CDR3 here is CASSPVSGREHSPLHF. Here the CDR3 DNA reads TGTGCCAGCAGCCCCGTCTCTGGCAGGGAGCATTCACCCCTCCACTTT.

The CDR3 DNA reads as TGTGCCAGCAGTTTAGCTCATGAGACCCAGTACTTC. It encodes CASSLAHETQYF. J is TRBJ2-5 and V is TRBV12-3 or TRBV12-4; no clear D. The V end was cut by 0 bases, the J end by 5 bases, with 4 bases between. There are 12 residues in the CDR3.

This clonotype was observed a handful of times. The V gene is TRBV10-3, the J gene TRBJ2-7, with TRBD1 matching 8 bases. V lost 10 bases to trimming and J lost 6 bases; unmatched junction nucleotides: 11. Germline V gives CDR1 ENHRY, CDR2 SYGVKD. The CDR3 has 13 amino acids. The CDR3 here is CATLTGERLEQYF. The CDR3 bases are TGTGCCACCTTGACAGGGGAACGGCTCGAGCAGTACTTC.

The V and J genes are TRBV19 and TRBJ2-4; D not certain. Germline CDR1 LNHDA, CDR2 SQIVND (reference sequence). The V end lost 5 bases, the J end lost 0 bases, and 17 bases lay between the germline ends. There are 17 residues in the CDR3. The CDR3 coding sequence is TGTGCCAGTAGTGTTATTGTGCAGCCCGTAGCCAAAAACATTCAGTACTTC. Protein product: CASSVIVQPVAKNIQYF.

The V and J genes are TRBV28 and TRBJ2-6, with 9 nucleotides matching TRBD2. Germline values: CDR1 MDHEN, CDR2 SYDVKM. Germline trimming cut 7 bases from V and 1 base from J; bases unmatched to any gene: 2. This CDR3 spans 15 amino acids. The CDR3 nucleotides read TGTGCCAGCATCAGCGGGGGGTCTGGGGCCAACGTCCTGACTTTC. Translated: CASISGGSGANVLTF.

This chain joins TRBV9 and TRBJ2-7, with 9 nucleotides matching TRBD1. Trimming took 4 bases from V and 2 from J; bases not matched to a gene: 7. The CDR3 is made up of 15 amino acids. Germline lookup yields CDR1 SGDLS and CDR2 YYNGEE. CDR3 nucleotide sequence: TGTGCCAGCAGCTCGAAAGGGACAGGGACCTACGAGCAGTACTTC. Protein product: CASSSKGTGTYEQYF.

CDR3 coding DNA: TGTGCCATCTCGACTAGCGGTGGTACCTACGAGCAGTACTTC. Protein sequence: CAISTSGGTYEQYF. This chain joins TRBV28 and TRBJ2-7, with TRBD2 identical over 9 bases. Looked up from germline, CDR1 is MDHEN and CDR2 is SYDVKM. The CDR3 consists of 14 residues. The V and J ends lost 10 bases and 2 bases, in that order; junction bases with no gene match: 9.

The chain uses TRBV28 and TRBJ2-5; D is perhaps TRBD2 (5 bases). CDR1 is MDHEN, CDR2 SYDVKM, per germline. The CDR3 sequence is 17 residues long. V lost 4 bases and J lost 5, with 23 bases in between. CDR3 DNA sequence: TGTGCCAGCAGTTCCAACGCGGGCCAAGACGGGCGTGAGACCCAGTACTTC. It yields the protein CASSSNAGQDGRETQYF.

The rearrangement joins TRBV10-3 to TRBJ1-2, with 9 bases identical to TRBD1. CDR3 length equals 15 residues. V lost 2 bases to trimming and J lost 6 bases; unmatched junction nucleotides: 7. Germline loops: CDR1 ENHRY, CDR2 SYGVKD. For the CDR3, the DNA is TGTGCCATCAGTGAGCGGACAGGGGTTAGGGATGGCTACACCTTC. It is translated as CAISERTGVRDGYTF.

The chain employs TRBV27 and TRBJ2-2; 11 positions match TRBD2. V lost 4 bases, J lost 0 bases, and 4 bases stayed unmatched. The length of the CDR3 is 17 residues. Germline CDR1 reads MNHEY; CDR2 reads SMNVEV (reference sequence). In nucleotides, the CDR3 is TGTGCCAGCAGTTCAATACTAGCGGGGGCGAACACCGGGGAGCTGTTTTTT. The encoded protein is CASSSILAGANTGELFF.

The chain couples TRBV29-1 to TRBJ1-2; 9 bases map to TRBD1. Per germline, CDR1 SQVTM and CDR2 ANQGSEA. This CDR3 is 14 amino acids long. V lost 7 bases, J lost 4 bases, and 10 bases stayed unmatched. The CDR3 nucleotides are TGCAGCGCAAAAACGACAGGGGGTAGCTATGGCTACACCTTC. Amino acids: CSAKTTGGSYGYTF.

The CDR3 sequence is CASSLEVPSGGDNEQYF. The CDR3 nucleotides are TGTGCCAGCAGCTTAGAAGTGCCTAGCGGGGGGGACAATGAGCAGTACTTC. The chain employs TRBV7-6 and TRBJ2-7; 12 nucleotides line up with TRBD2. The CDR3 has 17 residues. The V gene's germline CDR1 is SGHVS and CDR2 FNYEAQ. After removal of 1 base from V and 7 bases from J, the junction contained 11 bases not matched to a gene.

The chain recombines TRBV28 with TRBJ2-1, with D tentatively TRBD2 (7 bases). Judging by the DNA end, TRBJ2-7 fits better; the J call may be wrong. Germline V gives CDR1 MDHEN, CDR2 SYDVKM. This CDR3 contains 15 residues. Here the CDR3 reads CASSSGGGWVYEQYF. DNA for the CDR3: TGTGCCAGCAGCTCGGGGGGCGGCTGGGTTTACGAGCAGTACTTC.

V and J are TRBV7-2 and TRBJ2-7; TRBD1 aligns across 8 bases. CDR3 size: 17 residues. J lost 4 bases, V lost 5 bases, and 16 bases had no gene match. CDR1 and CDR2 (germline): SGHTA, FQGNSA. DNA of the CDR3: TGTGCCAGCAGCATAAAGGGCATCTGGACAGGGCTGTACGAGCAGTACTTC. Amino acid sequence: CASSIKGIWTGLYEQYF.

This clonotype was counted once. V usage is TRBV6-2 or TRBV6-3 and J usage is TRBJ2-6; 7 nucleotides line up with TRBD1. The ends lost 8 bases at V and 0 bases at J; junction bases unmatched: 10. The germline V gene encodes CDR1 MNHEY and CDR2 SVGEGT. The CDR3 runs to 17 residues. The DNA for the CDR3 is TGTGCCAGCCAGAAGGGGGCTCTTGACTCTGGGGCCAACGTCCTGACTTTC. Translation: CASQKGALDSGANVLTF.

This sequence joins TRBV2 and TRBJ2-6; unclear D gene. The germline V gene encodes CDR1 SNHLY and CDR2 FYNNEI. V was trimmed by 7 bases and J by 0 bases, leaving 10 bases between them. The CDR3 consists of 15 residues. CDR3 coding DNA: TGTGCCAGCATCTATGACGGCTCTGGGGCCAACGTCCTGACTTTC. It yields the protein CASIYDGSGANVLTF.

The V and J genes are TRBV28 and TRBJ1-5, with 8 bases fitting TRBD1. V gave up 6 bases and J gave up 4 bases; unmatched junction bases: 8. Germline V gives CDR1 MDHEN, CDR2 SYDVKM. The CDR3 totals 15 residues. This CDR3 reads CASRRTGSENQPQHF. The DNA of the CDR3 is TGTGCCAGCAGGAGGACAGGGTCGGAAAATCAGCCCCAGCATTTT.

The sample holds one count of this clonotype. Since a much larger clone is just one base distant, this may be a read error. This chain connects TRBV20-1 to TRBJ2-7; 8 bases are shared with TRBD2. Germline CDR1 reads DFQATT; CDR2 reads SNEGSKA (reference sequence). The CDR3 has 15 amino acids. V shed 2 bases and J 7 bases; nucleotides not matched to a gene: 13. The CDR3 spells CSARNGAGAYNEQYF. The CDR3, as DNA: TGCAGTGCTAGAAACGGAGCGGGGGCCTACAATGAGCAGTACTTC.

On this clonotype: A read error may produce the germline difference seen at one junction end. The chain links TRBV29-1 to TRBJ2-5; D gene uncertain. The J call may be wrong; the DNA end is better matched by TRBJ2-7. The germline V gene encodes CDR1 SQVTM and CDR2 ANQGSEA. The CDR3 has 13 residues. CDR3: CSAEVPLIYEQYF. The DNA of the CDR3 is TGCAGCGCTGAAGTTCCGTTAATCTACGAGCAGTACTTC.

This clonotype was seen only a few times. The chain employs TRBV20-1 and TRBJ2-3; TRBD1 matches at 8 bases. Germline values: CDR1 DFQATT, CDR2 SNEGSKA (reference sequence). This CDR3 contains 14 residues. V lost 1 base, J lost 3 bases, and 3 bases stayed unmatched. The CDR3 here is CSARVDRVTDTQYF. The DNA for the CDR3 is TGCAGTGCTAGAGTGGACAGGGTAACAGATACGCAGTATTTT.

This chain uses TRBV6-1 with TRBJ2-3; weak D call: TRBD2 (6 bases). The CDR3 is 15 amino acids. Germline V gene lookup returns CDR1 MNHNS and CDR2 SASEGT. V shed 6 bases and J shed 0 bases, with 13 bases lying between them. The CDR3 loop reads CASSPDGGSTDTQYF. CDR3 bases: TGTGCCAGCAGCCCTGATGGGGGGAGCACAGATACGCAGTATTTT.

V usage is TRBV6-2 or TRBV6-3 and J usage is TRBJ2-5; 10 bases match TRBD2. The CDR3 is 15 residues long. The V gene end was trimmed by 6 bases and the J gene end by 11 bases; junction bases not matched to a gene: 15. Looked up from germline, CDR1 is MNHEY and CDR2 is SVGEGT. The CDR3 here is CASRPSGGPGSEQYF. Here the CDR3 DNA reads TGTGCCAGCAGACCTAGCGGGGGACCCGGTAGTGAGCAGTACTTC.

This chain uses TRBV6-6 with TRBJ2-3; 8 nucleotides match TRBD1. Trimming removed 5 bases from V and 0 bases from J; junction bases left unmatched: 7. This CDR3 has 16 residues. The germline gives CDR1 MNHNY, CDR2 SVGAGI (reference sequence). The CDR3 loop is CASSPDRGPSTDTQYF. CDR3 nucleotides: TGTGCCAGCAGTCCCGACAGGGGCCCTAGCACAGATACGCAGTATTTT.

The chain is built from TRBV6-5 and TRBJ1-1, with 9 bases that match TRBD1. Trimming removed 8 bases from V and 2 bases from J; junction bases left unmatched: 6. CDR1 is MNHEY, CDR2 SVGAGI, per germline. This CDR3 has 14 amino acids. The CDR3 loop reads CASGDRVGNTEAFF. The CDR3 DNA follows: TGTGCCAGCGGGGACAGGGTGGGAAACACTGAAGCTTTCTTT.

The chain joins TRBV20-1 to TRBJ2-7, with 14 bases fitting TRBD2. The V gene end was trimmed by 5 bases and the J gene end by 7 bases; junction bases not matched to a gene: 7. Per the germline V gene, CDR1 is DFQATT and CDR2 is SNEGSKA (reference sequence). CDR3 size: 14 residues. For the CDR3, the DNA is TGCAGTGCTCCCGGACTAGCGGGGGGCTGGGAGCAGTACTTC. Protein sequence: CSAPGLAGGWEQYF.